This T cell receptor beta chain was recorded in a study of radiation and T cells in renal cell carcinoma. Regarding time point: baseline pretreatment blood. Treatment described: 15 Gy SBRT to primary tumor, nephrectomy 4 weeks later. The repertoire was sequenced with immunoSEQ multiplex PCR; TCRdb's copy has only in-frame clones and lacks some. The sample includes approximately 150,000 clones, around four fifths seen only once; the top ten take roughly 23%. From germline, CDR1 is GTSNPN and CDR2 SVGIG (reference sequence). The CDR3 totals 13 residues. The ends were cut back, 4 bases at V and 5 bases at J, with 12 bases in the middle.

The sample in question was blood, obtained from a patient whose treatment included radiotherapy and nephrectomy. The clonotype originates from a woman between 45 and 65 years old with renal cell carcinoma. The chain has TRBV30 and TRBJ1-5; no firm D call. The CDR3, as DNA: TGTGCCTGGACTCACAATTACGATCAGCCCCAGCATTTT. Amino acids: CAWTHNYDQPQHF.